Each of the 3 T cell receptor beta chains below was sequenced from the same sample in a study of human T cells and chemical hapten exposure. TCRdb fed the RACE reads into MiXCR, producing one record per CDR3 protein. The repertoire holds 380,000 or so distinct CDR3 sequences, with around 4.8% as singletons. Time point here: patch test 1, 2 weeks after DPC sensitization. As to treatment: therapeutic diphenylcyclopropenone sensitization with weekly scalp DPC. The material was whole blood, obtained in connection with sensitization to the hapten diphenylcyclopropenone (DPC). The receptors shown here come from a woman in her forties or fifties with alopecia areata. Some clones in this sample may be carry-over from other donors' samples.

Notes on this clonotype: A single base separates this from a much larger clone, so it may be a read error. The V and J genes are TRBV12-2 and TRBJ2-5; TRBD1, the D gene given by the table, was not confirmed from the DNA. TRBV12-2 is shown as a pseudogene. This CDR3 has 21 residues. CDR3 region: CASRFGVPIALTPPYQETQYF. The CDR3 DNA sequence: TGTGCAAGTCGCTTCGGGGTACCTATCGCCTTAACTCCCCCGTACCAAGAGACCCAGTACTTC.

In this sample, this clonotype turned up many times. The chain employs TRBV11-2 and TRBJ2-5; 10 bases fit TRBD2. This CDR3 contains 15 residues. Germline V gene data show CDR1 as SGHAT and CDR2 as FQNNGV. V lost 3 bases, J lost 5 bases, and 6 bases stayed unmatched. CDR3 protein: CASSLELAGLETQYF. CDR3 coding DNA: TGTGCCAGCAGCTTGGAACTAGCGGGACTGGAGACCCAGTACTTC.

This clonotype came up many times. V is TRBV20-1 and J is TRBJ2-5; 14 bases line up with TRBD2. CDR3 length: 15 amino acids. Germline CDR1 DFQATT, CDR2 SNEGSKA (reference sequence). Unmatched junction bases numbered 4, after V lost 4 bases and J lost 3 bases. The DNA of the CDR3 is TGCAGTGCTAACGGGGGACTAGCGGGAGAAGAGACCCAGTACTTC. Its protein is CSANGGLAGEETQYF.